A selection of T cell receptor beta chains follows, all from one sample in a study of cytomegalovirus exposure and HLA in healthy donors. Generated by immunoSEQ multiplex PCR, the TCRdb table keeps only in-frame clones and is missing some. Its table lists 120,000 to 150,000 clones. Sequenced material: PBMCs. The receptors derive from a woman aged 18-29 years in good health and CMV-seronegative. Each CDR3 is given with its conserved first and last residue.

v_gene	j_gene	CDR3aa
TRBV7-3	TRBJ2-1	CASSPNYDSYNEQFF
TRBV5-1	TRBJ1-4	CASSLAGGADEKLFF
TRBV18	TRBJ2-3	CASSPLPSGRLGTDTQYF
TRBV7-9	TRBJ1-1	CASSAGVGNTEAFF
TRBV7-2	TRBJ2-1	CASSFEPGGRGGQFF
TRBV29-1	TRBJ2-7	CSVSGRAGGEQYF
TRBV11-3	TRBJ2-3	CASSSKAGVGTDTQYF
TRBV5-1	TRBJ2-5	CASSTGGTRGETQYF
TRBV7-8	TRBJ1-2	CASSMGTGNYGYTF
TRBV11-2	TRBJ1-1	CASSPTLQGDVSTEAFF
TRBV11-1	TRBJ2-2	CASSRDGGTSGRLSGELFF
TRBV5-1	TRBJ1-1	CASTQGAEAFF
TRBV19	TRBJ1-3	CASSSRGQGRLSGNTIYF
TRBV30	TRBJ1-1	CAWSDSEAFF
TRBV7-8	TRBJ1-1	CASSLSVNTEAFF
TRBV9	TRBJ1-3	CASSVGSGNTIYF
TRBV30	TRBJ2-2	CAWRQGDGGELFF
TRBV9	TRBJ2-1	CASSRDSGPYNEQFF